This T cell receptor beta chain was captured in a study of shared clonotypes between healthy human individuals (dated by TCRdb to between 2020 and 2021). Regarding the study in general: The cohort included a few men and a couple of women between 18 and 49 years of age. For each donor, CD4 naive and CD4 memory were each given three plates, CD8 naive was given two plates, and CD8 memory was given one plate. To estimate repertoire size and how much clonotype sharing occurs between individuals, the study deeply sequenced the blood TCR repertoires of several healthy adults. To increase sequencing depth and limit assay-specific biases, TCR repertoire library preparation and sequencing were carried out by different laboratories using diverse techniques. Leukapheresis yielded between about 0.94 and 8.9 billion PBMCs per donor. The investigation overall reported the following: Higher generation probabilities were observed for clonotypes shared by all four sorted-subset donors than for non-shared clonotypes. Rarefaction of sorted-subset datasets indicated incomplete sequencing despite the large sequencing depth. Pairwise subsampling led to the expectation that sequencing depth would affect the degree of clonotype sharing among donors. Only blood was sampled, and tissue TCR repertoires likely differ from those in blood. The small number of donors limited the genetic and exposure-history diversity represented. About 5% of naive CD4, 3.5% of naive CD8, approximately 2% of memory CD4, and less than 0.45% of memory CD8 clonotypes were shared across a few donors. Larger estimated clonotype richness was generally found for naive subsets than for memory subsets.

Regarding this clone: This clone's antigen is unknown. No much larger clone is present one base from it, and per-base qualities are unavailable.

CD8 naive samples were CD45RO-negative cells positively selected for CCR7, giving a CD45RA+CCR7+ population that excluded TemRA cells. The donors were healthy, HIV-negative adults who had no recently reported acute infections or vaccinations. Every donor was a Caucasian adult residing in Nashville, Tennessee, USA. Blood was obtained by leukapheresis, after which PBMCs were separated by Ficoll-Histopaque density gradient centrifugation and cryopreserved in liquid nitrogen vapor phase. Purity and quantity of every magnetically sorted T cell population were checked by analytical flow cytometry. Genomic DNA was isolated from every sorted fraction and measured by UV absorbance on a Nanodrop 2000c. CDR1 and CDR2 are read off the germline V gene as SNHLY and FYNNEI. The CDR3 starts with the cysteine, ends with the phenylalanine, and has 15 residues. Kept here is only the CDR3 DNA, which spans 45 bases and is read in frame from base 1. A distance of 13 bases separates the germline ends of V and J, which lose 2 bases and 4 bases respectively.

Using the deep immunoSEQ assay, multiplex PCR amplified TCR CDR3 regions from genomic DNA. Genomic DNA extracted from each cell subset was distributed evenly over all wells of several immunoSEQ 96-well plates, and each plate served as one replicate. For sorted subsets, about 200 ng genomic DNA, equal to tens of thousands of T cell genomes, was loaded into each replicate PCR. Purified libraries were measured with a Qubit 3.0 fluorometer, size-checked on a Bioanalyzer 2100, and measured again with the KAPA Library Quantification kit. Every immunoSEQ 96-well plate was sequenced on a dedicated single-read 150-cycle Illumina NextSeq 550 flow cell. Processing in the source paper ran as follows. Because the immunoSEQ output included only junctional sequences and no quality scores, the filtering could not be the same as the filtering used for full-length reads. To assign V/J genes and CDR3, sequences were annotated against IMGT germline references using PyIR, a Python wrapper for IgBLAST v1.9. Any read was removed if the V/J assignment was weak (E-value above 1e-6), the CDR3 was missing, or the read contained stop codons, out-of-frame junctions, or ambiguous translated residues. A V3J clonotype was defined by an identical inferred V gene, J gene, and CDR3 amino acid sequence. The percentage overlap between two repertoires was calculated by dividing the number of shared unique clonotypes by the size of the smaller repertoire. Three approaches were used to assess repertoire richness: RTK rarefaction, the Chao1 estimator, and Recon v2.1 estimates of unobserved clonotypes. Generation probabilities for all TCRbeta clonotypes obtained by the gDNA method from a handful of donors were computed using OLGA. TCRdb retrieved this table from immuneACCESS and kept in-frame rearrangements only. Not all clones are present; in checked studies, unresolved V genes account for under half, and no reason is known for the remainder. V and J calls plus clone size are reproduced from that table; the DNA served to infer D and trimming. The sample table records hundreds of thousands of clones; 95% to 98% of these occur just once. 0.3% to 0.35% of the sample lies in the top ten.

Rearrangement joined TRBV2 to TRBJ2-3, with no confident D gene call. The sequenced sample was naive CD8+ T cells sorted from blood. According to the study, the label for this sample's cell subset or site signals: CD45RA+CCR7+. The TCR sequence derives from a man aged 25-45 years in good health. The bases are TGTGCCAGCAGTGAAACCCTAGATTTGGCAGATACGCAGTATTTT. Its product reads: CASSETLDLADTQYF.